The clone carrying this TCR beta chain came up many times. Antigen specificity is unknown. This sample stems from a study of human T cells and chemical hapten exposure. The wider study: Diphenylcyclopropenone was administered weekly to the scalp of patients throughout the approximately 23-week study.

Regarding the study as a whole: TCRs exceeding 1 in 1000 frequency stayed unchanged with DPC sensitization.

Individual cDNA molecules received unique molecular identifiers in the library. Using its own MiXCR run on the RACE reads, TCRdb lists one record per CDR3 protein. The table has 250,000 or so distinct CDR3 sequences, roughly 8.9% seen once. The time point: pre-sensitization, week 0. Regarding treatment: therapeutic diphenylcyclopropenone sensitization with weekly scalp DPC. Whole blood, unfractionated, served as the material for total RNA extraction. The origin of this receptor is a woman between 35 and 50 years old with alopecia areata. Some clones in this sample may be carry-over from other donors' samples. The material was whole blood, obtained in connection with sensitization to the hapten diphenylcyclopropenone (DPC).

The CDR3 loop is CAITRTSGATDTQYF. CDR3 bases: TGTGCCATCACCCGCACCAGCGGGGCCACAGATACGCAGTATTTT. The chain recombines TRBV10-3 with TRBJ2-3, with 7 bases matching TRBD2. This CDR3 has 15 amino acids. V trimming: 7 bases; J trimming: 2 bases; junction bases outside the gene matches: 9. Germline CDR1 reads ENHRY; CDR2 reads SYGVKD.